This TCR beta chain comes out of a study of identical twins. Template switching (which added a universal primer site) was used, and cDNA carried unique molecular identifiers. TCRdb recomputed calls from the 5' RACE reads with MiXCR, one row per CDR3 protein. The repertoire holds approximately 590,000 distinct CDR3 sequences, with over 8.5% as singletons. General study results and limits: Out-of-frame TCR alpha sharing observed in monozygotic twins exceeded model estimates. Memory repertoires lacked the insertion deficit that abundant cord blood beta clonotypes showed.

In the case of this clonotype: What it recognizes is unknown.

Germline V gives CDR1 MNHEY, CDR2 SVGEGT. The CDR3 is 15 amino acids. V shed 6 bases and J 3 bases; nucleotides not matched to a gene: 3. These records were also assigned to another study, of yellow fever vaccine responses in identical twins.

This receptor was identified in a young woman in good health. This chain links TRBV6-2 or TRBV6-3 with TRBJ2-1; 12 positions match TRBD2. Sequenced sample: PBMCs. This CDR3 reads CASRLAGGYYNEQFF. The CDR3 DNA sequence: TGTGCCAGCAGGCTAGCGGGAGGGTACTACAATGAGCAGTTCTTC.